These T cell receptor beta chains were read from a single sample in a study of shared clonotypes between healthy human individuals. Clones were read by immunoSEQ multiplex PCR, and TCRdb kept only the in-frame ones, dropping some. The repertoire holds around 1.4 million clones, with 98% to 99% as singletons. The sequencing input was naive CD4+ T cells sorted from blood. These receptors were obtained from a man aged 25-40 years in good health. Each CDR3 is given with its conserved first and last residue. Each record gives: V gene, CDR3 length, J gene, CDR3 protein.

v_gene: TRBV6-1; len: 14; j_gene: TRBJ2-7; CDR3aa: CASSSSGRANEQYF
v_gene: TRBV20-1; len: 11; j_gene: TRBJ2-1; CDR3aa: CSVSHLGGMFF
v_gene: TRBV9; len: 13; j_gene: TRBJ2-1; CDR3aa: CASSARPYNEQFF
v_gene: TRBV7-3; len: 15; j_gene: TRBJ1-2; CDR3aa: CASSLNPGTNYGYTF
v_gene: TRBV29-1; len: 13; j_gene: TRBJ2-3; CDR3aa: CSGIGQVVDTQYF
v_gene: TRBV5-1; len: 13; j_gene: TRBJ1-2; CDR3aa: CASSLAGDYGYTF
v_gene: TRBV4-3; len: 15; j_gene: TRBJ2-1; CDR3aa: CTKGQGFRLSGEQFF
v_gene: TRBV28; len: 14; j_gene: TRBJ1-5; CDR3aa: CASQASGGIQPQHF
v_gene: TRBV28; len: 13; j_gene: TRBJ2-1; CDR3aa: CASSSLTSLAQFF
v_gene: TRBV18; len: 14; j_gene: TRBJ2-5; CDR3aa: CASSGQRTAETQYF
v_gene: TRBV11-3; len: 13; j_gene: TRBJ2-5; CDR3aa: CASSPNEGQTQYF
v_gene: TRBV7-2; len: 15; j_gene: TRBJ2-7; CDR3aa: CASSFNTERENEQYF
v_gene: TRBV7-9; len: 14; j_gene: TRBJ2-3; CDR3aa: CASGWTHATDTQYF
v_gene: TRBV28; len: 13; j_gene: TRBJ1-1; CDR3aa: CASSLWGQDEAFF
v_gene: TRBV29-1; len: 12; j_gene: TRBJ1-1; CDR3aa: CSVEDSLGQAFF
v_gene: TRBV28; len: 14; j_gene: TRBJ2-7; CDR3aa: CASTLAGSSYEQYF
v_gene: TRBV28; len: 16; j_gene: TRBJ2-5; CDR3aa: CASSSASGRIRETQYF
v_gene: TRBV29-1; len: 15; j_gene: TRBJ2-5; CDR3aa: CSVGWGLAGDETQYF
v_gene: TRBV18; len: 12; j_gene: TRBJ2-7; CDR3aa: CASSTTGYEQYF
v_gene: TRBV28; len: 15; j_gene: TRBJ2-7; CDR3aa: CASSLRREMTNEQYF
v_gene: TRBV10-1; len: 17; j_gene: TRBJ2-5; CDR3aa: CASSESRARDLQETQYF
v_gene: TRBV18; len: 16; j_gene: TRBJ2-3; CDR3aa: CASSALQGVGTDTQYF
v_gene: TRBV5-1; len: 15; j_gene: TRBJ2-7; CDR3aa: CASSPHTGDSYEQYF
v_gene: TRBV29-1; len: 14; j_gene: TRBJ2-7; CDR3aa: CSVVEPGTVTEQYF
v_gene: TRBV10-1; len: 15; j_gene: TRBJ2-1; CDR3aa: CASSEARGPYNEQFF
v_gene: TRBV27; len: 16; j_gene: TRBJ2-1; CDR3aa: CASSFDRLAGVDEQFF
v_gene: TRBV27; len: 16; j_gene: TRBJ2-1; CDR3aa: CASSFGLAGIGGEQFF
v_gene: TRBV7-2; len: 14; j_gene: TRBJ2-3; CDR3aa: CASSFGLAVDTQYF
v_gene: TRBV5-6; len: 13; j_gene: TRBJ2-7; CDR3aa: CASSWGIPYEQYF
v_gene: TRBV5-4; len: 14; j_gene: TRBJ1-2; CDR3aa: CASSSLTDNYGYTF
v_gene: TRBV9; len: 15; j_gene: TRBJ2-3; CDR3aa: CASSVGWGITDTQYF
v_gene: TRBV28; len: 15; j_gene: TRBJ1-2; CDR3aa: CASTPSWGLPYGYTF
v_gene: TRBV15; len: 15; j_gene: TRBJ2-7; CDR3aa: CATSSAGRQYYEQYF
v_gene: TRBV19; len: 16; j_gene: TRBJ1-1; CDR3aa: CASSIGGIRGGTEAFF
v_gene: TRBV7-3; len: 15; j_gene: TRBJ2-2; CDR3aa: CASSMTGANTGELFF
v_gene: TRBV6-5; len: 12; j_gene: TRBJ2-1; CDR3aa: CASSGRINEQFF
v_gene: TRBV11-2; len: 11; j_gene: TRBJ2-2; CDR3aa: CASSHTGELFF
v_gene: TRBV27; len: 16; j_gene: TRBJ2-5; CDR3aa: CASSLFPSGRGETQYF
v_gene: TRBV2; len: 19; j_gene: TRBJ2-7; CDR3aa: CASSTGQGWFGHSSYEQYF
v_gene: TRBV28; len: 12; j_gene: TRBJ2-7; CDR3aa: CASKGGQYEQYF
v_gene: TRBV18; len: 13; j_gene: TRBJ2-7; CDR3aa: CASSPARIYEQYF
v_gene: TRBV19; len: 13; j_gene: TRBJ1-2; CDR3aa: CASNRDRDYGYTF